The entry below gives a single T cell receptor (beta chain) sequence along with its context. Its specificity is not known. With a much larger clone just one base away, this may be a read error. The sample's time point: persistent/refractory GD, antithyroid drugs over 5 years with positive TRAb. From PBMCs, RNA was extracted and then used to make the TCR library. Arm-PCR of CDR3 regions and iRepertoire HTBI primers were used to build TCR beta libraries. TCRdb independently ran MiXCR on the multiplex PCR reads; one entry per CDR3 protein. This repertoire shows hundreds of thousands of distinct CDR3 sequences, roughly 21% found once; its top ten account for less than 9%. This sample stems from a study of regulatory T cells in long-lasting Graves disease. In the study overall: Disease was considered persistent Graves' disease after over 5 years of antithyroid drugs (with positive TSH receptor antibodies). Overall study results and limits: More public clonotypes were shared by persistent patients (about 3,000) than by new patients (approximately 1,000). Accuracy could have been hurt by small sample size. There was favoring of TRBV28, TRBJ1-2 and TRBJ2-5 in persistent disease.

Germline loops: CDR1 MDHEN, CDR2 SYDVKM. The CDR3 extends over 15 amino acids. This sequence was found in a female donor with Graves disease. Specimen: peripheral blood mononuclear cells (PBMCs), collected when the disease was refractory, from a patient treated with antithyroid drugs. The chain employs TRBV28 and TRBJ2-7, with 12 bases identical to TRBD2. In DNA, the CDR3 is TGTGCCAGCAGACAGGGACTAGCGGGCGGTTACGAGCAGCACTTC. Protein sequence: CASRQGLAGGYEQHF.